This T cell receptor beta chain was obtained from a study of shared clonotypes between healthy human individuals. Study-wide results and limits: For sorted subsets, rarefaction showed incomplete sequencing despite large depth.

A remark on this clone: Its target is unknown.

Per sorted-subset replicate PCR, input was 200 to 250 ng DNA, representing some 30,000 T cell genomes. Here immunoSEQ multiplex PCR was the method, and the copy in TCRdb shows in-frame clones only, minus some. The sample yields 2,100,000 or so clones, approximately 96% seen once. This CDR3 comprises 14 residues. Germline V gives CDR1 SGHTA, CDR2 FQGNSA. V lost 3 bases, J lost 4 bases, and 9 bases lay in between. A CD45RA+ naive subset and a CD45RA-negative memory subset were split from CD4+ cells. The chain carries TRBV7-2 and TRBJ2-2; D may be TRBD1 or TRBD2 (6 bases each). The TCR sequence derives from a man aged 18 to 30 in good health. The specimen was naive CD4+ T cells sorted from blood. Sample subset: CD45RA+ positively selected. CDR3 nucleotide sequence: TGTGCCAGCAGCTTCGGGGGCGGCACCGGGGAGCTGTTTTTT. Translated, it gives CASSFGGGTGELFF.